This T cell receptor beta chain was captured in a study of naive and memory T cell subsets. The study's findings and limits: This RNA-based method may be sensitive to activation-related transcript changes.

This CDR3 is 15 amino acids long. V dropped 5 bases and J dropped 4; count of bases not matched to a gene: 7. CDR1 is SGHTA, CDR2 FQGNSA, per germline. Amplification of ligated cDNA took four PCR rounds with SP2 and nested alpha and beta constant primers. TCRdb redid the calling of the 5' RACE reads with MiXCR, one entry per CDR3 protein. The sample includes more than 55,000 distinct CDR3 sequences, less than 10% of them seen just once. As concerns this clonotype: Its antigen is not known.

A UMI-containing oligonucleotide was joined by 3' ligation to the TCR cDNA template. Adult healthy volunteers gave 2.5 ml peripheral blood for whole-blood RNA. Cells were not sorted; total RNA input targeted roughly 1 to 1000 ng. The source is a female donor in good health. The chain employs TRBV7-2 and TRBJ1-5, with 8 bases fitting TRBD1. The CDR3 loop is CASSQGTGKNQPQHF. The CDR3 DNA is TGTGCCAGCAGCCAGGGGACAGGCAAGAATCAGCCCCAGCATTTT.